The present TCR beta chain was sequenced within a study of blood T cell repertoires in COVID-19. Overall study context: Acute and convalescent COVID-19 samples came from the United States, Italy and Spain. PBMCs, B-cell-depleted T cells, or T cells were the source of the cDNA or gDNA that made up the material.

As handled by the study authors: Estimation of nucleated cell counts was performed using reference gene primer amplification. Using immunoSEQ multiplex PCR, the repertoire was profiled, and TCRdb retains in-frame clones only, with some absent. V, J and clone size derive from that table, while D and trimming were established from the DNA sequence. The sample lists 250,000 to 350,000 clones, around 87% seen once, with 6.5% to 9.5% in the top ten. V lost 8 bases and J lost 2, with 13 bases in between. This CDR3 contains 14 residues. Germline lookup yields CDR1 MNHNY and CDR2 SVGAGI (reference sequence).

Sequences were obtained from peripheral blood. This chain uses TRBV6-6 with TRBJ1-5; D is possibly TRBD1 (6 bases). This receptor was taken from a woman aged 50 to 60 who had recovered from COVID-19. This chain's CDR3 is CASRQSGGNQPQHF. The DNA for the CDR3 is TGTGCCAGCCGACAATCAGGGGGCAATCAGCCCCAGCATTTT.